The subject of this entry is one T cell receptor (beta chain). The antigen it binds to is not known. Per-base qualities were not stored, and no clone one base away is much larger. Sequences SNHLY (CDR1) and FYNNEI (CDR2) are obtained from the germline V gene. Counted from cysteine to phenylalanine, this CDR3 has 11 amino acids. The kept DNA is CDR3 alone, 33 bases in frame from the first base. V is cut by 5 bases and J by 7 bases, and the space between the germline ends is 6 bases. The CDR3 regions of human TCRbeta chains were analyzed by immunosequencing. The original methods were these. Repertoire TCRs were checked for matches against a reference library of SARS-CoV-2-specific TCRs that had been generated using the MIRA antigen-specificity platform. Breadth meant the fraction of unique TCRs that were SARS-CoV-2-associated, whereas depth meant the fraction of total T cells that were SARS-CoV-2-associated. Using the MIRA data, each spike-specific TCR was assigned both to the spike region to which the TCR was reactive and to a CD4 or CD8 class. Log10-transformed breadth and depth values were compared by one-way ANOVA with Sidak's multiple comparisons tests. TCRdb stores this immuneACCESS table with in-frame sequences only. Part of the clones is absent; in the studies checked, under half of the shortfall reflects unresolved V genes, and no reason is known for the rest. Clonal size and the V and J genes are those of that table, whereas D and trimming came from the DNA. The table for this sample lists about 150,000 clones; 94% of them were counted only once. Over 1% of the sample belongs to the ten largest clones.

In the paper's terms, the time point label means: baseline before first vaccination. The vaccinee samples were drawn from two UK trials, COV001 and COV002, one of which was a single-blind randomized controlled phase 2/3 trial testing AZD1222 (ChAdOx1 nCoV-19) in healthy adults. For TCRbeta chain sequencing, PBMC samples were collected from trial participants at day 0 and at day 28 after the second dose. The data originate from a study of T cell responses to AZD1222 COVID-19 vaccine (dated by TCRdb to the early 2020s). Notes on the research overall: Because spike-specific TCR depth and breadth did not differ between the two schedules, AZD1222 recipients who got a second dose at roughly 4 weeks were pooled with those who got a second dose at roughly 12 weeks. Trial participants were enrolled by age into 18-55, 56-69 and 70-plus year subgroups, with around 140, 26 and 57 TCR-sequenced participants respectively. TCR sequencing covered more than 230 trial participants: nearly 210 given two doses of AZD1222 and 26 given two doses of MenACWY control vaccine. Summary of the overall study and its limitations: Participants were mostly white British, with more females than males. The authors suggested clonal diversity may have been underestimated. Nearly half of unique spike-specific TCRs reportedly recognized epitopes outside regions mutated in the B.1.351 and B.1.1.7 variants. Conclusions about previously exposed vaccinees were limited because only a handful of AZD1222 recipients were SARS-CoV-2 seropositive at baseline. Because no day 14 peak-response samples were available, repertoires were characterized only after the peak T cell response. In the small 56-69-year group, the increase in depth fell short of significance, most likely because of low power. After two AZD1222 doses, spike-specific TCR breadth and depth were significantly higher than at day 0 and than in MenACWY recipients. Vaccine-associated CD4 TCRs spanned the whole spike protein, with dominant responses in regions 160-218 and 743-854.

This clonotype originated in an adult in good health. The specimen comprised peripheral blood, sampled on day 0 of AZD1222 vaccination. The chain is encoded by TRBV2 joined to TRBJ2-1; a confident D gene designation cannot be given. The CDR3 reads CASSFGNEQFF. In nucleotide form, the sequence is TGTGCCAGCAGTTTTGGTAATGAGCAGTTCTTC.